This TCR beta chain was retrieved from a study of radiotherapy plus CTLA-4 blockade in lung cancer. Produced via immunoSEQ multiplex PCR; TCRdb's table is partial and in-frame only. This table holds 85,000 to 100,000 clones, roughly 78% found once. General observations from the study: Increased serum interferon-beta after radiation also reportedly predicted response strongly.

In germline, CDR1 is SQVTM, CDR2 ANQGSEA. Trimming left V 6 bases short and J 5 bases short, with 19 bases between. This CDR3 region has 14 residues. Turning to this clone: Its antigen is undetermined.

The source is a human donor with non-small cell lung cancer that progressed on radiotherapy plus ipilimumab. The V and J genes are TRBV29-1 and TRBJ1-2, with D possibly matching TRBD1 (6 bases). The sample was peripheral blood, taken from a patient treated with radiotherapy plus ipilimumab. CDR3 sequence reads: CSVQTSGGGYGYTF. The CDR3 DNA is TGCAGCGTCCAAACGTCGGGGGGCGGTTATGGCTACACCTTC.